Sequencing of this T cell receptor (beta chain) was carried out in a study of OX40 agonist ivuxolimab in advanced cancers. About this clone: The antigen is undetermined.

Germline lookup yields CDR1 WSHSY and CDR2 SAAADI. Trimming cost V 0 bases and J 10 bases, with 9 bases left between them. The length of the CDR3 is 12 residues. Using immunoSEQ multiplex PCR, the repertoire was profiled, and TCRdb retains in-frame clones only, with some absent. The table has over 55,000 clones, around 83% seen once. Any history of autoimmune disease or systemic immunosuppression disqualified patients. Study results and limitations: Also showing low normalized T-cell clonal expansion were some of the nonresponders. Expanded clones belonging to CD8+ T cells outnumbered, on average, those of CD4+. The study observed clonal expansion of CD4+ and CD8+ blood T cells by week 6 at 0.1 to 3.0 mg/kg.

The chain links TRBV10-2 to TRBJ1-2; TRBD1 is a possible D gene (6 bases). The sequencing used CD4+ or CD8+ T cells sorted from blood, collected in a trial of the OX40 agonist ivuxolimab. This receptor was obtained from an adult with an advanced solid tumor such as melanoma, head and neck, liver or kidney cancer. CDR3 bases: TGCGCCAGCAGTGAGTCAGGGGGAGACTACACCTTC. It codes for CASSESGGDYTF.